Below are 12 T cell receptor beta chains sequenced from a single sample in a study of brain metastases from non-small cell lung cancer. Some clones are missing from TCRdb's copy, which holds only in-frame ones; the method was immunoSEQ multiplex PCR. The sample consists of around 2,000 clones, 88% of them appearing once. The sequenced material came from primary lung tumor tissue. These receptor sequences come from a donor at least 40 years old with non-small cell lung cancer.

The CDR3 DNA reads as TGTGCCAGCAGCTTAGGGGTCGGACAGGCTGCTGAAGCTTTCTTT. Residues: CASSLGVGQAAEAFF. The rearrangement links TRBV7-9 to TRBJ1-1; 7 bases match TRBD1. Trimming cost V 1 base and J 6 bases; bases outside gene matches: 8. Germline-derived CDR1 and CDR2 are SEHNR and FQNEAQ (reference sequence). CDR3 size: 15 residues.

The chain is built from TRBV7-9 and TRBJ1-6; TRBD1 matches at 10 bases. CDR1 and CDR2 (germline): SEHNR, FQNEAQ (reference sequence). V trimming: 2 bases; J trimming: 4 bases; junction bases outside the gene matches: 2. The CDR3 loop spans 16 amino acids. The CDR3 DNA follows: TGTGCCAGCAGCTTAAGGGACAGGGGTTATAATTCACCCCTCCACTTT. Translated: CASSLRDRGYNSPLHF.

The chain carries TRBV11-3 and TRBJ1-1, with D possibly matching TRBD1 (5 bases). Germline CDR1 is SGHNT and CDR2 is YENEEA. The CDR3 is 16 residues long. Trimming removed 5 bases from V and 1 base from J, with 17 bases in between. Here the CDR3 DNA reads TGTGCCAGCAGCCCCCAAGGGGAGGCGCCGAACACTGAAGCTTTCTTT. Its protein product is CASSPQGEAPNTEAFF.

The chain has TRBV24-1 and TRBJ2-7; D ambiguous. Germline V lookup: CDR1 KGHDR, CDR2 SFDVKD. The CDR3 spans 12 residues. Trimming took off 5 bases at V and 3 bases at J, with 7 bases between the two ends. This chain's CDR3 is CATSASDYEQYF. CDR3 nucleotide sequence: TGTGCCACCAGTGCGTCAGACTACGAGCAGTACTTC.

This chain connects TRBV18 to TRBJ1-5, with D possibly being TRBD1 (5 bases). The V end lost 2 bases, the J end lost 4 bases, and 12 bases lay between the germline ends. Germline-derived CDR1 and CDR2 are KGHSH and LQKENI. The CDR3 contains 15 residues. The CDR3 protein is CASSPMGGRNQPQHF. The CDR3 coding sequence is TGTGCCAGCTCACCAATGGGGGGTAGGAATCAGCCCCAGCATTTT.

The chain joins TRBV19 to TRBJ1-5; 12 bases match TRBD1. CDR3 size: 19 residues. CDR1 LNHDA and CDR2 SQIVND come from the germline V gene (reference sequence). Germline trimming cut 3 bases from V and 0 bases from J; bases unmatched to any gene: 9. Here the CDR3 DNA reads TGTGCCAGTAGTATGTCGGGGACAGGGGGCGCGGGTAGCAATCAGCCCCAGCATTTT. This sequence encodes CASSMSGTGGAGSNQPQHF.

This clone was detected a few times. This rearrangement joins TRBV7-8 to TRBJ2-7, with TRBD1 as a possible D gene (5 bases). Deletions cut 5 bases from V and 0 bases from J, with 14 bases between. Germline assignment: CDR1 SGHVS and CDR2 FQNEAQ. The CDR3 sequence is 15 residues long. The CDR3 loop is CASSPYQGPSYEQYF. The CDR3 DNA reads as TGTGCCAGCAGCCCCTACCAGGGTCCCTCCTACGAGCAGTACTTC.

The CDR3 here is CASSYTGGNSPLHF. DNA of the CDR3: TGCGCCAGCAGCTACACAGGGGGTAATTCACCCCTCCACTTT. The chain links TRBV5-1 to TRBJ1-6, with 8 bases matching TRBD1. V dropped 3 bases and J dropped 6; count of bases not matched to a gene: 2. Germline CDR1 and CDR2: SGHRS and YFSETQ. CDR3 length: 14 residues.

This clone came up once. The junction departs from the called germline gene at one end, perhaps through a read error. The chain recombines TRBV5-5 with TRBJ2-1; D uncertain. CDR3 length: 16 residues. Per the germline V gene, CDR1 is SGHKS and CDR2 is YYEKEE (reference sequence). The DNA for the CDR3 is TGTGTCAGCAGATTTGCGGATCCGTTCTCCTACAATGAGCAGTTCTTC. Protein sequence: CVSRFADPFSYNEQFF.

V gene TRBV3-1 (or the pseudogene TRBV3-2) combines with J gene TRBJ1-2; the match to TRBD1 covers 8 bases. The CDR3 has 14 amino acids. The V gene end was trimmed by 6 bases and the J gene end by 8 bases; junction bases not matched to a gene: 11. Germline lookup yields CDR1 LGHDT and CDR2 YNNKEL (reference sequence). The CDR3 here is CASRGQGIPMGYTF. In nucleotides, the CDR3 is TGTGCCAGCAGAGGACAGGGTATTCCTATGGGCTACACCTTC.

This rearrangement joins TRBV29-1 to TRBJ2-1, with 9 positions matching TRBD1. Germline CDR1 is SQVTM and CDR2 is ANQGSEA. CDR3 size: 16 residues. The J segment lost 9 bases and the V segment lost 5 bases, leaving 17 bases of the junction unmatched. As DNA, the CDR3 is TGCAGCGTTAAAAGGGCCGGGACAGGGCCCCAGGGTGAGCAGTTCTTC. The encoded protein is CSVKRAGTGPQGEQFF.

J is TRBJ2-5 and V is TRBV28; 10 nucleotides align to TRBD1. The CDR3 has 16 amino acids. Germline V gives CDR1 MDHEN, CDR2 SYDVKM. V trimming: 4 bases; J trimming: 1 base; junction bases outside the gene matches: 6. In DNA form, the CDR3 reads TGTGCCAGCAGTTCGACAGGGGGCTGGAGCCAAGAGACCCAGTACTTC. Residues: CASSSTGGWSQETQYF.